This TCR beta chain comes out of a study of radiotherapy plus CTLA-4 blockade in lung cancer. V dropped 5 bases and J dropped 8 bases, with 17 bases sitting between them. CDR3 length: 15 amino acids. Germline V lookup: CDR1 SGDLS, CDR2 YYNGEE. The table lists this clone with a few counts. Sequenced by immunoSEQ multiplex PCR; TCRdb stores in-frame clones only, minus some. This sample yields tens of thousands of clones, of which about 83% are seen a single time; 13% to 15% belongs to the top ten. Sequenced here: peripheral blood, sampled from a patient treated with radiotherapy plus ipilimumab. The sequence was collected from a human donor with non-small cell lung cancer that progressed on radiotherapy plus ipilimumab. The V gene is TRBV9, the J gene TRBJ1-6; maybe TRBD1 (5 bases). The CDR3 DNA sequence: TGTGCCAGCAGTCGATCCCCAGGGTTCGATTCACCCCTCCACTTT. This gives the protein CASSRSPGFDSPLHF.